This note documents a single T cell receptor (beta chain) sequence. Its matching antigen is unknown. This entry is derived from a study of T cells after yellow fever vaccination. Production of TCR cDNA was by 5'RACE template switching, which also added a universal primer site and UMIs. MiXCR, applied by TCRdb to the 5' RACE reads, yields one record per CDR3 protein. Here the sample spans around 550,000 distinct CDR3 sequences, 15% to 20% being singletons. This CDR3 comprises 10 residues. Trimming pared 1 base from V and 8 bases from J, leaving 3 bases between. Germline values: CDR1 DFQATT, CDR2 SNEGSKA (reference sequence). Study-wide findings and caveats: Compared with primary, the secondary response was weaker and peaked at day 5, not 15. Detected again after the booster were most primary-vaccination clones, at 95% to 98% CD4 and more than 70% CD8. The CD4 and CD8 compartments had a small share of their clonotypes in common.

Source: PBMCs, taken 15 days after the yellow fever booster vaccination. The chain combines TRBV20-1 with TRBJ2-1; D gene uncertain. This receptor was obtained from a man aged 30 to 45 who received the YFV17D yellow fever vaccine. In DNA, the CDR3 is TGCAGTGCTAGAGTGTATGAGCAGTTCTTC. Protein sequence: CSARVYEQFF.